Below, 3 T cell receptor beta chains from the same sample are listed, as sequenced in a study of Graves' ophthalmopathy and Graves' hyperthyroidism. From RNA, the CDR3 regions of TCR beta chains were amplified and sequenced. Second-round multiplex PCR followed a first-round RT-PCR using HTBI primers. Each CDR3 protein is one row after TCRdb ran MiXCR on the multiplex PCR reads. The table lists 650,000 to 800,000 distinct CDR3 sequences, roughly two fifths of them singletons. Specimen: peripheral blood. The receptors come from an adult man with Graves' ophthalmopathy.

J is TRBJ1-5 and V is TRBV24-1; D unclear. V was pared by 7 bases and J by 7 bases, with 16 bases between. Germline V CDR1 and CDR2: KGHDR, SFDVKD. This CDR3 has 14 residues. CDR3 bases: TGTGCCACCAGCAGTTATGATCTGGGCCAGCCCCAGCATTTT. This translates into CATSSYDLGQPQHF.

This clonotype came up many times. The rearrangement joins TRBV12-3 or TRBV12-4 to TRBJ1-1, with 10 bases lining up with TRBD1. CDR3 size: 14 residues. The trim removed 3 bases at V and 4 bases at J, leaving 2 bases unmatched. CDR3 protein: CASSFRQGATEAFF. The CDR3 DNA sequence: TGTGCCAGCAGTTTTCGACAGGGGGCCACTGAAGCTTTCTTT.

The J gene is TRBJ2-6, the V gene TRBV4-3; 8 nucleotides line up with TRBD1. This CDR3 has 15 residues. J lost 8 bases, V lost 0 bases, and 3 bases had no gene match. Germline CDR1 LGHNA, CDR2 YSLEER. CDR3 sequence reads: CASSQDRGRPNVLTF. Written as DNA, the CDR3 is TGCGCCAGCAGCCAAGACAGGGGGCGGCCCAACGTCCTGACTTTC.